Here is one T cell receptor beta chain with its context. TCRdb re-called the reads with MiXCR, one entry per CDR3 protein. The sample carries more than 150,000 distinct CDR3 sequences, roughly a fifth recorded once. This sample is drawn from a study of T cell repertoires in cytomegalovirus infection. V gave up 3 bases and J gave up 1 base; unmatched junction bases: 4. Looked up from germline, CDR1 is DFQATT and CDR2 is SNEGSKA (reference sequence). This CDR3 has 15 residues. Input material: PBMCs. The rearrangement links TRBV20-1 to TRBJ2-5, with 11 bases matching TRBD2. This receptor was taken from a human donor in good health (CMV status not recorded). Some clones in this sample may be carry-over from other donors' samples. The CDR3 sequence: CSASLAGGSQETQYF. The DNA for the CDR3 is TGCAGTGCTAGCTTAGCGGGAGGGAGCCAAGAGACCCAGTACTTC.